Following are 16 T cell receptor beta chains from one sample sequenced in a study of T-cell reconstitution after alpha-beta-depleted transplantation in children. The TCRbeta library was prepared with unique molecular identifiers. Using its own MiXCR run on the PCR reads, TCRdb lists one record per CDR3 protein. The table includes 500,000 or so distinct CDR3 sequences, about 31% detected once. Sequenced here: PBMCs from the stem cell graft donor, sampled from the stem cell graft. Source of these receptors: a human donor who donated a stem cell graft to a child with aplastic anemia.

This clonotype was detected only a few times. This sequence joins TRBV3-1 and TRBJ1-2; D not resolved. The CDR3 consists of 13 residues. V lost 4 bases and J 3 bases, leaving 9 bases between the germline ends. CDR1 is LGHDT, CDR2 YNNKEL, per germline (reference sequence). DNA for the CDR3: TGTGCCAGCAGCCCGACTCTGGACTATGGCTACACCTTC. This codes for CASSPTLDYGYTF.

This clonotype was detected only a few times. The chain couples TRBV28 to TRBJ2-7; 10 bases agree with TRBD2. Germline CDR1 reads MDHEN; CDR2 reads SYDVKM. Trimming cost V 3 bases and J 2 bases; bases outside gene matches: 4. This CDR3 has 15 amino acids. The CDR3 reads CASSFPSGGPYEQYF. In DNA, the CDR3 is TGTGCCAGCAGTTTTCCTAGCGGGGGACCCTACGAGCAGTACTTC.

The rearrangement links TRBV11-2 to TRBJ2-1; 9 nucleotides line up with TRBD2. The V gene's germline CDR1 is SGHAT and CDR2 FQNNGV. V lost 4 bases to trimming and J lost 4 bases; unmatched junction nucleotides: 11. The CDR3 runs to 17 residues. Here the CDR3 DNA reads TGTGCCAGCAGCTCCCGAATGGCAGCGGGAGGTTACAATGAGCAGTTCTTC. It encodes CASSSRMAAGGYNEQFF.

This clonotype was detected a few times. The V and J genes are TRBV20-1 and TRBJ1-2; D not resolved. CDR1 is DFQATT, CDR2 SNEGSKA, per germline (reference sequence). The CDR3 has 13 amino acids. V gave up 6 bases and J gave up 4 bases, with 15 bases separating them. The CDR3 is CSASTNTGYGYTF. Written as DNA, the CDR3 is TGCAGTGCCTCAACCAATACCGGCTATGGCTACACCTTC.

This clonotype was picked up a small number of times. The chain has TRBV18 and TRBJ2-1, with 8 positions matching TRBD1. The CDR3 sequence is 18 residues long. V trimming: 1 base; J trimming: 4 bases; junction bases outside the gene matches: 12. From germline, CDR1 is KGHSH and CDR2 LQKENI. The CDR3 region is CASSPQNRGQVDYNEQFF. For the CDR3, the DNA is TGTGCCAGCTCACCACAGAATAGGGGACAGGTAGATTACAATGAGCAGTTCTTC. The full variable domain, with the rest looked up from reference TRBV18 and TRBJ2-1, is NAGVMQNPRHLVRRRGQEARLRCSPMKGHSHVYWYRQLPEEGLKFMVYLQKENIIDESGMPKERFSAEFPKEGPSILRIQQVVRGDSAAYFCASSPQNRGQVDYNEQFFGPGTRLTVL.

This clonotype was seen a handful of times. The chain has TRBV6-1 and TRBJ2-5; possibly TRBD1 or TRBD2 for D (5 bases each). There are 14 residues in the CDR3. V was pared by 6 bases and J by 5 bases, with 16 bases between. Germline-derived CDR1 and CDR2 are MNHNS and SASEGT. The CDR3: CASRSPGLGETQYF. As DNA, the CDR3 is TGTGCCAGCAGATCACCGGGGCTCGGGGAGACCCAGTACTTC.

V usage is TRBV29-1 and J usage is TRBJ2-3; 7 bases are shared with TRBD2. This CDR3 contains 14 residues. Germline CDR1 reads SQVTM; CDR2 reads ANQGSEA. V gave up 3 bases and J gave up 6 bases; unmatched junction bases: 9. The CDR3 here is CSVDRGRVQDTQYF. In DNA form, the CDR3 reads TGCAGCGTTGATCGGGGGAGGGTCCAGGATACGCAGTATTTT.

This chain links TRBV20-1 with TRBJ1-6; D remains ambiguous. The CDR3 covers 16 residues. CDR1 and CDR2 from the germline V gene are DFQATT and SNEGSKA (reference sequence). The CDR3 loop is CRVLGPLVSYNSPLHF. CDR3 in DNA: TGCAGGGTACTTGGTCCTCTGGTCTCCTATAATTCACCCCTCCACTTT.

This chain links TRBV5-1 with TRBJ2-5; 16 bases are a match to TRBD2. This CDR3 contains 17 residues. The junction had 7 bases not matched to a gene; V was cut back by 3 bases and J by 5 bases. The germline V gene encodes CDR1 SGHRS and CDR2 YFSETQ. The CDR3 coding sequence is TGCGCCAGCAGCTCGGGGACTAGCGGGAGGGCCGAGGAGACCCAGTACTTC. This translates into CASSSGTSGRAEETQYF.

The chain links TRBV2 to TRBJ2-2; 11 positions agree with TRBD2. The germline V gene encodes CDR1 SNHLY and CDR2 FYNNEI. Trimming took 4 bases from V and 2 from J; bases not matched to a gene: 3. CDR3 length equals 16 residues. The chain's CDR3 is CASSVTSGRNTGELFF. In DNA form, the CDR3 reads TGTGCCAGCAGTGTAACTAGCGGGAGAAACACCGGGGAGCTGTTTTTT.

The chain employs TRBV20-1 and TRBJ1-5; D not resolved. The CDR3 runs to 13 residues. Trimming took 0 bases from V and 9 from J, leaving 12 bases between them. The V gene's germline CDR1 is DFQATT and CDR2 SNEGSKA (reference sequence). The CDR3 DNA sequence: TGCAGTGCTAGAGATCGACGACGCGGGCCCCAGCATTTT. Translated: CSARDRRRGPQHF.

The chain has TRBV11-2 and TRBJ2-1; D is possibly TRBD2 (6 bases). The CDR3 consists of 15 residues. Trimming removed 1 base at V and 6 bases at J, with 13 bases between. CDR1 and CDR2 from the germline V gene are SGHAT and FQNNGV. In DNA form, the CDR3 reads TGTGCCAGCAGCTTAGCGGCGGGATGGAGCAATGAGCAGTTCTTC. Translating gives CASSLAAGWSNEQFF.

There are a few counts of this clonotype. The chain is built from TRBV25-1 and TRBJ1-6; no clear D gene. Germline assignment: CDR1 MGHDK and CDR2 SYGVNS. V shed 5 bases and J shed 10 bases, with 12 bases lying between them. CDR3 length: 13 amino acids. The CDR3 DNA follows: TGTGCCAGCAGTCTCCAGGAACTATCACCCCTCCACTTT. It translates to CASSLQELSPLHF.

The rearrangement joins TRBV6-1 to TRBJ2-5; D unclear. Germline CDR1 and CDR2: MNHNS and SASEGT. The length of the CDR3 is 14 residues. The V gene lost 4 bases and the J gene lost 4 bases, with 13 bases spanning the gap. The CDR3 DNA is TGTGCCAGCAGTGCTCCGAGCAGGCGAGAGACCCAGTACTTC. Protein sequence: CASSAPSRRETQYF.

In its sample, this clonotype was seen a few times. The chain joins TRBV29-1 to TRBJ2-1, with 8 bases that match TRBD2. Germline-derived CDR1 and CDR2 are SQVTM and ANQGSEA. Trimming removed 8 bases from V and 1 base from J; junction bases left unmatched: 7. This CDR3 has 14 amino acids. Written as DNA, the CDR3 is TGCAGCTTGACCCTAGCGGGTTCCTACAATGAGCAGTTCTTC. Residues: CSLTLAGSYNEQFF.

The rearrangement uses TRBV19 and TRBJ1-4; perhaps TRBD1 as D (6 bases). CDR3 length: 14 amino acids. In germline, CDR1 is LNHDA, CDR2 SQIVND (reference sequence). Trimming left V 5 bases short and J 4 bases short, with 11 bases between. The CDR3, as DNA: TGTGCCAGTAGTCCGGGACACAGTAATGAAAAACTGTTTTTT. It encodes CASSPGHSNEKLFF.